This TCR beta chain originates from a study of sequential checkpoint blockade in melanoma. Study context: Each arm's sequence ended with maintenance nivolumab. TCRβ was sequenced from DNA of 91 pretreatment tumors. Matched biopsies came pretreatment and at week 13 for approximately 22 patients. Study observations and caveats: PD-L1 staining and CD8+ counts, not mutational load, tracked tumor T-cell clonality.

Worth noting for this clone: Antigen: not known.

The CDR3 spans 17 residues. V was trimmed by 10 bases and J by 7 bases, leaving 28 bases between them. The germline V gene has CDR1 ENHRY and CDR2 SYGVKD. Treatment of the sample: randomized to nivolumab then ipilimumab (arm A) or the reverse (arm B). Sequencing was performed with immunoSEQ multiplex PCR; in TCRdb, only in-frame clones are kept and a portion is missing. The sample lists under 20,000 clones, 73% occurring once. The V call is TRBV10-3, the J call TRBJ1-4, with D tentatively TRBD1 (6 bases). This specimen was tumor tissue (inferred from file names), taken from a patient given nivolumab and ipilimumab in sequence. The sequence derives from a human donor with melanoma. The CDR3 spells CASPSPGQQSRTEKLFF. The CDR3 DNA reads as TGTGCCAGCCCCTCCCCGGGACAACAATCCCGCACTGAAAAACTGTTTTTT.